The 30 T cell receptor beta chains below all came from one sample that was sequenced in a study of long-term antiretroviral therapy in people with HIV. This was the immunoSEQ v3.0 assay at survey level. The table came from immunoSEQ multiplex PCR; TCRdb's copy has only in-frame clones and leaves some out. The table lists 13,000 or so clones, 80% of them singletons. Sequenced here: unsorted PBMCs, sampled 3.2 years before starting antiretroviral therapy. Receptors were obtained from a man between 35 and 55 years old with HIV.

The chain recombines TRBV28 with TRBJ1-6, with 7 bases aligning to TRBD1. CDR3 length: 15 amino acids. Germline CDR1 reads MDHEN; CDR2 reads SYDVKM. Unmatched junction bases numbered 13, after V lost 8 bases and J lost 9 bases. The CDR3 here is CASQRTGFSGSPLHF. The DNA of the CDR3 is TGTGCCAGCCAACGGACAGGTTTCAGCGGTTCACCCCTCCACTTT.

This clone is categorized as medium-sized. This chain links TRBV19 with TRBJ2-1; the D call may be TRBD1 or TRBD2 (5 bases each). V was shortened by 5 bases and J by 2 bases, with 13 bases between the two germline ends. The CDR3 consists of 15 residues. CDR1 and CDR2 from the germline V gene are LNHDA and SQIVND (reference sequence). CDR3 region: CASSVGTSAYNEQFF. The CDR3 bases are TGTGCCAGTAGTGTTGGGACGTCCGCCTACAATGAGCAGTTCTTC. Full variable domain (missing parts from reference TRBV19 and TRBJ2-1): DGGITQSPKYLFRKEGQNVTLSCEQNLNHDAMYWYRQDPGQGLRLIYYSQIVNDFQKGDIAEGYSVSREKKESFPLTVTSAQKNPTAFYLCASSVGTSAYNEQFFGPGTRLTVL.

The CDR3 protein is CAITGPQTGELFF. The CDR3 DNA is TGTGCCATAACCGGGCCCCAAACCGGGGAGCTGTTTTTT. V gene TRBV7-7 combines with J gene TRBJ2-2; no clear D gene. This CDR3 has 13 residues. Germline V gene sequence: CDR1 SSHAT, CDR2 FNYEAQ (reference sequence). V gave up 10 bases and J gave up 5 bases, with 14 bases separating them.

The rearrangement joins TRBV13 to TRBJ2-1, with D perhaps TRBD1 (5 bases). This CDR3 is built from 15 residues. The germline V gene encodes CDR1 PRHDT and CDR2 FYEKMQ (reference sequence). With 5 bases removed from V and 4 bases from J, the gap between germline ends came to 15 bases. The CDR3 bases are TGTGCCAGCAGCGACCAGGGATTCTCATACAATGAGCAGTTCTTC. Its protein is CASSDQGFSYNEQFF.

CDR3 region: CASSQDGTGGKQYF. The CDR3 coding sequence is TGTGCCAGCAGCCAAGATGGGACAGGGGGAAAGCAGTACTTC. The V gene is TRBV14, the J gene TRBJ2-7; 11 nucleotides match TRBD1. This CDR3 has 14 residues. The trim removed 0 bases at V and 8 bases at J, leaving 3 bases unmatched. From germline, CDR1 is SGHDN and CDR2 FVKESK.

The chain carries TRBV29-1 and TRBJ1-2; D gene unclear. Germline V CDR1 and CDR2: SQVTM, ANQGSEA. Trimming removed 1 base from V and 5 bases from J, with 8 bases in between. The CDR3 contains 12 residues. For the CDR3, the DNA is TGCAGCGTTGAAGGGACTCGTTATGGCTACACCTTC. Protein product: CSVEGTRYGYTF. The full variable domain, with the rest looked up from reference TRBV29-1 and TRBJ1-2, is SAVISQKPSRDICQRGTSLTIQCQVDSQVTMMFWYRQQPGQSLTLIATANQGSEATYESGFVIDKFPISRPNLTFSTLTVSNMSPEDSSIYLCSVEGTRYGYTFGSGTRLTVV.

The chain is built from TRBV9 and TRBJ2-1; D unresolved. Germline V gene sequence: CDR1 SGDLS, CDR2 YYNGEE. Deletions cut 3 bases from V and 0 bases from J, with 10 bases between. The CDR3 is made up of 15 amino acids. The CDR3 nucleotides are TGTGCCAGCAGCGAAGCGCCGAGCTCCTACAATGAGCAGTTCTTC. Translated, it gives CASSEAPSSYNEQFF. Variable domain in full (rest from reference TRBV9 and TRBJ2-1): DSGVTQTPKHLITATGQRVTLRCSPRSGDLSVYWYQQSLDQGLQFLIQYYNGEERAKGNILERFSAQQFPDLHSELNLSSLELGDSALYFCASSEAPSSYNEQFFGPGTRLTVL.

The chain recombines TRBV5-4 with TRBJ1-2, with 8 bases aligning to TRBD1. The CDR3 totals 16 residues. V dropped 3 bases and J dropped 4; count of bases not matched to a gene: 11. The germline V gene encodes CDR1 SGHNT and CDR2 YYREEE (reference sequence). CDR3 protein: CASSSRGGQVLYGYTF. The CDR3 DNA sequence: TGTGCCAGCAGCTCCCGGGGGGGACAGGTCCTCTATGGCTACACCTTC.

With regard to this clone: Because the CDR3's place on the DNA is in doubt, the DNA is left out and the CDR3 is given as listed by TCRdb. V gene TRBV5-1 combines with J gene TRBJ1-5. The CDR3 is 15 amino acids in total, end residues counted. Germline V CDR1 and CDR2: SGHRS, YFSETQ. CDR3 residues: CASSLVSGPGQPQHF.

This chain connects TRBV7-9 to TRBJ1-2, with TRBD1 matching over 9 bases. V lost 5 bases to trimming and J lost 0 bases; unmatched junction nucleotides: 7. The CDR3 totals 16 residues. Germline-derived CDR1 and CDR2 are SEHNR and FQNEAQ (reference sequence). Here the CDR3 reads CASSQDGDRANYGYTF. In DNA, the CDR3 is TGTGCCAGCAGCCAAGACGGGGACAGGGCTAACTATGGCTACACCTTC.

The gene calls are TRBV5-1 and TRBJ1-2; 7 nucleotides match TRBD1. The V gene's germline CDR1 is SGHRS and CDR2 YFSETQ. Trimming cost V 0 bases and J 6 bases; bases outside gene matches: 5. This CDR3 spans 14 amino acids. The CDR3: CASSLETGRNGYTF. Here the CDR3 DNA reads TGCGCCAGCAGCTTGGAGACAGGGAGGAATGGCTACACCTTC. Full variable domain (remainder filled in from reference TRBV5-1 and TRBJ1-2): KAGVTQTPRYLIKTRGQQVTLSCSPISGHRSVSWYQQTPGQGLQFLFEYFSETQRNKGNFPGRFSGRQFSNSRSEMNVSTLELGDSALYLCASSLETGRNGYTFGSGTRLTVV.

The chain carries TRBV19 and TRBJ1-5; D is unclear. The CDR3 has 16 amino acids. Trimming stripped 1 base from V and 2 bases from J, with 12 bases between. Germline V gene lookup returns CDR1 LNHDA and CDR2 SQIVND (reference sequence). For the CDR3, the DNA is TGTGCCAGTAGTATAGGGGCCCTTGTCGGCAATCAGCCCCAGCATTTT. It is translated as CASSIGALVGNQPQHF. Full variable domain (rest looked up from reference TRBV19 and TRBJ1-5): DGGITQSPKYLFRKEGQNVTLSCEQNLNHDAMYWYRQDPGQGLRLIYYSQIVNDFQKGDIAEGYSVSREKKESFPLTVTSAQKNPTAFYLCASSIGALVGNQPQHFGDGTRLSIL.

CDR3: CASSQTQGGRNTIYF. As DNA, the CDR3 is TGTGCCAGCAGCCAAACGCAGGGTGGTAGAAACACCATATATTTT. This sequence joins TRBV14 and TRBJ1-3, with a tentative D call TRBD1 (5 bases). In germline, CDR1 is SGHDN, CDR2 FVKESK. This CDR3 has 15 amino acids. V shed 2 bases and J shed 5 bases, with 13 bases lying between them.

This clone was detected only a few times. The chain joins TRBV19 to TRBJ1-5; the D is unclear. V dropped 3 bases and J dropped 6 bases, with 18 bases sitting between them. This CDR3 is 16 amino acids long. Germline-derived CDR1 and CDR2 are LNHDA and SQIVND (reference sequence). The CDR3 region has the DNA TGTGCCAGTAGTATCCCCCACTCGGGCGTGGGTCAGCCCCAGCATTTT. Its translation is CASSIPHSGVGQPQHF. Looking up the rest from reference TRBV19 and TRBJ1-5 gives the full variable domain: DGGITQSPKYLFRKEGQNVTLSCEQNLNHDAMYWYRQDPGQGLRLIYYSQIVNDFQKGDIAEGYSVSREKKESFPLTVTSAQKNPTAFYLCASSIPHSGVGQPQHFGDGTRLSIL.

The chain recombines TRBV18 with TRBJ1-1; D is unresolved. Germline CDR1 and CDR2: KGHSH and LQKENI. V was clipped by 6 bases and J by 4 bases, with 9 bases between them. The CDR3 loop spans 12 amino acids. The CDR3 loop is CASSFPGTEAFF. The CDR3 DNA is TGTGCCAGCTCCTTTCCAGGCACTGAAGCTTTCTTT. Full variable domain (outside the CDR3, taken from reference TRBV18 and TRBJ1-1): NAGVMQNPRHLVRRRGQEARLRCSPMKGHSHVYWYRQLPEEGLKFMVYLQKENIIDESGMPKERFSAEFPKEGPSILRIQQVVRGDSAAYFCASSFPGTEAFFGQGTRLTVV.

The chain couples TRBV5-8 to TRBJ2-1, with TRBD2 matching 9 bases. The CDR3 runs to 16 residues. After removal of 2 bases from V and 12 bases from J, the junction contained 15 bases not matched to a gene. Germline values: CDR1 SGHTS, CDR2 YDEGEE. The CDR3, as DNA: TGTGCCAGCAGCTTCATTGCGGGGGGGCTGCCCTACGGGCAGTTCTTC. Residues: CASSFIAGGLPYGQFF.

This clone was observed a few times. This sequence joins TRBV2 and TRBJ2-1; 8 bases align to TRBD1. The CDR3 length is 14 residues. CDR1 and CDR2 (germline): SNHLY, FYNNEI. After removal of 7 bases from V and 4 bases from J, the junction contained 6 bases not matched to a gene. The CDR3 DNA is TGTGCCAGCATCGACAGGGGCAGTTACAATGAGCAGTTCTTC. Amino acid sequence: CASIDRGSYNEQFF. Using reference TRBV2 and TRBJ2-1 for the parts outside the CDR3, the full variable domain is EPEVTQTPSHQVTQMGQEVILRCVPISNHLYFYWYRQILGQKVEFLVSFYNNEISEKSEIFDDQFSVERPDGSNFTLKIRSTKLEDSAMYFCASIDRGSYNEQFFGPGTRLTVL.

The V call is TRBV4-1, the J call TRBJ2-7; no reliable D call. The CDR3 length is 17 residues. Deletions cut 0 bases from V and 4 bases from J, with 19 bases between. From germline, CDR1 is MGHRA and CDR2 YSYEKL. The CDR3 DNA sequence: TGCGCCAGCAGCCAAGATCGGTCCGGAACCCCCTTTTACGAGCAGTACTTC. Translating gives CASSQDRSGTPFYEQYF.

This clone was picked up one time. The chain links TRBV13 to TRBJ2-3; perhaps D is TRBD1 or TRBD2 (5 bases each). Trimming removed 2 bases at V and 2 bases at J, with 11 bases between. Germline assignment: CDR1 PRHDT and CDR2 FYEKMQ (reference sequence). The CDR3 is made up of 15 amino acids. The CDR3 nucleotides are TGTGCCAGCAGCTTAAGAGGGGCTTCCACAGATACGCAGTATTTT. It specifies CASSLRGASTDTQYF.

The chain combines TRBV13 with TRBJ2-7; TRBD2 aligns across 9 bases. The germline V gene encodes CDR1 PRHDT and CDR2 FYEKMQ (reference sequence). V dropped 4 bases and J dropped 4; count of bases not matched to a gene: 5. This CDR3 has 14 amino acids. The CDR3 sequence is CASSSRLAAYEQYF. The CDR3 nucleotides read TGTGCCAGCAGCTCCCGACTAGCGGCTTACGAGCAGTACTTC.

This rearrangement joins TRBV9 to TRBJ1-4; the D is unclear. The CDR3 contains 14 residues. The V gene's germline CDR1 is SGDLS and CDR2 YYNGEE. V was shortened by 0 bases and J by 5 bases, with 8 bases between the two germline ends. The CDR3 is CASSVADGNEKLFF. The CDR3 DNA follows: TGTGCCAGCAGCGTAGCCGACGGGAATGAAAAACTGTTTTTT.

The chain employs TRBV7-6 and TRBJ2-7; 8 bases map to TRBD2. This CDR3 has 14 residues. V gave up 2 bases and J gave up 6 bases; unmatched junction bases: 6. The germline V gene has CDR1 SGHVS and CDR2 FNYEAQ. For the CDR3, the DNA is TGTGCCAGCAGCTTAAGTACGGGGGGGAGCGAGCAGTACTTC. It codes for CASSLSTGGSEQYF. Full variable domain (rest looked up from reference TRBV7-6 and TRBJ2-7): GAGVSQSPRYKVTKRGQDVALRCDPISGHVSLYWYRQALGQGPEFLTYFNYEAQQDKSGLPNDRFSAERPEGSISTLTIQRTEQRDSAMYRCASSLSTGGSEQYFGPGTRLTVT.

This sequence joins TRBV9 and TRBJ2-1; D is unresolved. Germline values: CDR1 SGDLS, CDR2 YYNGEE. The CDR3 has 16 amino acids. V was shortened by 3 bases and J by 7 bases, with 20 bases between the two germline ends. As DNA, the CDR3 is TGTGCCAGCAGCGCTGCTGGGCAGCCGGTGGAGAATGAGCAGTTCTTC. Translation: CASSAAGQPVENEQFF.

The chain uses TRBV18 and TRBJ2-7; 9 positions match TRBD1. The germline CDR1 and CDR2 sequences are KGHSH and LQKENI. Germline trimming cut 3 bases from V and 7 bases from J; bases unmatched to any gene: 10. The CDR3 runs 15 residues. The CDR3 nucleotides are TGTGCCAGCTCACCTGGGGACAGGGTAACGGGGGAGCAGTACTTC. Protein product: CASSPGDRVTGEQYF. The variable domain in full, completed from reference TRBV18 and TRBJ2-7, reads NAGVMQNPRHLVRRRGQEARLRCSPMKGHSHVYWYRQLPEEGLKFMVYLQKENIIDESGMPKERFSAEFPKEGPSILRIQQVVRGDSAAYFCASSPGDRVTGEQYFGPGTRLTVT.

Only a few counts were recorded for this clone. The genes are TRBV19 and TRBJ2-1; 11 bases agree with TRBD2. CDR1 and CDR2 from the germline V gene are LNHDA and SQIVND (reference sequence). The junction had 11 bases not matched to a gene; V was cut back by 3 bases and J by 7 bases. The CDR3 totals 17 residues. CDR3 region: CASSMLLAGGPGNEQFF. CDR3 in DNA: TGTGCCAGTAGTATGCTGTTAGCGGGGGGGCCAGGGAATGAGCAGTTCTTC.

This CDR3 reads CASSLNGPNTGELFF. The CDR3 DNA sequence: TGCGCCAGCAGCTTGAACGGACCGAACACCGGGGAGCTGTTTTTT. The chain recombines TRBV5-1 with TRBJ2-2; D is uncertain. Germline CDR1 reads SGHRS; CDR2 reads YFSETQ. This CDR3 has 15 residues. Trimming cost V 1 base and J 0 bases, with 7 bases left between them.

The rearrangement joins TRBV5-6 to TRBJ2-1, with D possibly being TRBD2 (5 bases). The CDR3 covers 15 residues. CDR1 and CDR2 from the germline V gene are SGHDT and YYEEEE. V gave up 4 bases and J gave up 4 bases, with 15 bases separating them. CDR3 nucleotide sequence: TGTGCCAGCAGCCGCGCGCTGACTACTTACAATGAGCAGTTCTTC. Translated, it gives CASSRALTTYNEQFF.

The chain links TRBV11-2 to TRBJ2-7; a possible D gene is TRBD2 (6 bases). With 0 bases removed from V and 6 bases from J, the gap between germline ends came to 18 bases. The CDR3 contains 16 residues. Germline CDR1 reads SGHAT; CDR2 reads FQNNGV. The CDR3 DNA is TGTGCCAGCAGCTTAGATGGGTTCGGGGGACTTTTCGAGCAGTACTTC. Translation gives CASSLDGFGGLFEQYF. The variable domain in full, completed from reference TRBV11-2 and TRBJ2-7, reads EAGVAQSPRYKIIEKRQSVAFWCNPISGHATLYWYQQILGQGPKLLIQFQNNGVVDDSQLPKDRFSAERLKGVDSTLKIQPAKLEDSAVYLCASSLDGFGGLFEQYFGPGTRLTVT.

The chain joins TRBV5-6 to TRBJ2-1; no firm D call. CDR1 SGHDT and CDR2 YYEEEE come from the germline V gene. The CDR3 contains 16 residues. Trimming pared 4 bases from V and 0 bases from J, leaving 14 bases between. The CDR3 here is CASSRLDTFSYNEQFF. The DNA for the CDR3 is TGTGCCAGCAGCCGCTTAGACACCTTCTCCTACAATGAGCAGTTCTTC.

V and J are TRBV6-6 and TRBJ2-7; the D is unclear. The CDR3 consists of 15 residues. The V end lost 2 bases, the J end lost 3 bases, and 14 bases lay between the germline ends. The germline gives CDR1 MNHNY, CDR2 SVGAGI (reference sequence). The CDR3 reads CASSYLKGSFYEQYF. CDR3 DNA: TGTGCCAGCAGTTACCTCAAGGGCAGCTTCTACGAGCAGTACTTC.